Below, 4 T cell receptor beta chains from the same sample are listed, as sequenced in a study of read filtering for tumor transcriptome and immune sequencing. This library used roughly 400 ng RNA and molecular barcoded adaptors spanning alpha/delta and beta/gamma chains. TCRdb called the reads again in MiXCR, with one record for every CDR3 protein. The table records 40,000 or so distinct CDR3 sequences, around 15% of them present only once. Input material: a population of CD138-negative cells sorted from bone marrow. The receptors shown here come from a donor at least 40 years old with multiple myeloma.

Of note for this clonotype: A much bigger clone sits one base away, suggesting this may be a read error. The chain uses TRBV7-2 and TRBJ2-4; D gene ambiguous. This CDR3 region has 15 residues. CDR1 and CDR2 from the germline V gene are SGHTA and FQGNSA. V lost 6 bases and J 5 bases, leaving 17 bases between the germline ends. This CDR3 is CASRHDDGGENIQYF. CDR3 coding DNA: TGTGCCAGCAGACACGATGACGGTGGCGAAAACATTCAGTACTTC. Full variable domain (missing parts from reference TRBV7-2 and TRBJ2-4): GAGVSQSPSNKVTEKGKDVELRCDPISGHTALYWYRQSLGQGLEFLIYFQGNSAPDKSGLPSDRFSAERTGGSVSTLTIQRTQQEDSAVYLCASRHDDGGENIQYFGAGTRLSVL.

This clonotype was observed at least ten times. The rearrangement joins TRBV7-2 to TRBJ1-5; 9 bases align to TRBD1. Germline-derived CDR1 and CDR2 are SGHTA and FQGNSA. V lost 5 bases, J lost 6 bases, and 11 bases stayed unmatched. The CDR3 spans 16 residues. The CDR3 DNA follows: TGTGCCAGCAGCATAAGGACAGGGGAAAAGGGTCAGCCCCAGCATTTT. Its translation: CASSIRTGEKGQPQHF. Based on the CDR3 plus reference TRBV7-2 and TRBJ1-5, the full variable domain is GAGVSQSPSNKVTEKGKDVELRCDPISGHTALYWYRQSLGQGLEFLIYFQGNSAPDKSGLPSDRFSAERTGGSVSTLTIQRTQQEDSAVYLCASSIRTGEKGQPQHFGDGTRLSIL.

Remarks on this clonotype: Lacking the conserved final phenylalanine or tryptophan, this CDR3 likely reflects a read error. The chain employs TRBV5-5 and TRBJ2-7; maybe TRBD1 (5 bases). CDR1 and CDR2 from the germline V gene are SGHKS and YYEKEE (reference sequence). This CDR3 has 13 residues. Deletions cut 1 base from V and 10 bases from J, with 15 bases between. The chain's CDR3 is CASSLRCTDNQYL. Here the CDR3 DNA reads TGTGCCAGCAGCTTGAGGTGCACGGACAACCAGTACCTC.

The chain links TRBV2 to TRBJ2-2; 7 bases fit TRBD2. After removal of 8 bases from V and 5 bases from J, the junction contained 8 bases not matched to a gene. Germline CDR1 reads SNHLY; CDR2 reads FYNNEI. The CDR3 loop spans 14 amino acids. The CDR3 sequence is CASVGGTRTGELFF. In DNA form, the CDR3 reads TGTGCCAGCGTCGGGGGGACGCGGACCGGGGAGCTGTTTTTT.